A single sample is the source of the 2 T cell receptor beta chains below, sequenced in a study of shared clonotypes between healthy human individuals (dated by TCRdb to the early 2020s). Receptor amplification or capture employed the immunoSEQ multiplex PCR assay. The immuneACCESS repertoire file appears here via TCRdb, limited to in-frame rearrangements. These files lack a portion of the clones; in checked studies, under half of the deficit traces to unresolved V genes, and the cause of the others is not known. The sample table contains around 990,000 clones; only one count was recorded for 60% to 80% of them. The biggest ten clones account for 0.85% to 1% of the sample. Sequenced: memory CD4+ T cells from PBMCs. Explained via the paper, the cell subset or site label denotes: CD45RA-negative fraction. The receptors were sampled from a man younger than 30 in good health. Some clones in this sample may be carry-over from other donors' samples.

This clone was picked up one time. J is TRBJ2-1 and V is TRBV7-8; D possibly corresponds to TRBD2 (6 bases). This CDR3 comprises 13 residues. V lost 5 bases to trimming and J lost 9 bases, with 14 bases between them. The V gene's germline CDR1 is SGHVS and CDR2 FQNEAQ. CDR3: CASSGRLDGEQFF. CDR3 DNA sequence: TGTGCCAGCAGCGGACGACTAGACGGTGAGCAGTTCTTC.

V is TRBV9 and J is TRBJ2-2; 8 bases line up with TRBD2. The length of the CDR3 is 15 residues. The ends lost 4 bases at V and 6 bases at J; junction bases unmatched: 8. Looked up from germline, CDR1 is SGDLS and CDR2 is YYNGEE. CDR3 region: CASSFTGGSAGELFF. For the CDR3, the DNA is TGTGCCAGCAGCTTCACGGGGGGGAGCGCCGGGGAGCTGTTTTTT.